A selection of T cell receptor beta chains follows, all from one sample in a study of identical twins. MiXCR, run by TCRdb on the 5' RACE reads, gives a single entry per CDR3 protein. The sample has hundreds of thousands of distinct CDR3 sequences; 5.5% to 6.5% are singletons. Sequencing was carried out using naive T cells sorted from blood. These receptors were obtained from a young man in good health. The CDR3 runs from the conserved cysteine through the conserved F or W. D genes are given only for firm matches. Size tells how often a clone was seen (once, few, many) or the class of an expanded clone, and some rows leave it out.

clone size: many; J gene: TRBJ1-1; V gene: TRBV18; D gene: NA; CDR3 DNA: TGTGCCAGCTCACCATTTTTCGGCAGTACTGACACTGAAGCTTTCTTT; CDR3 protein: CASSPFFGSTDTEAFF
clone size: many; J gene: TRBJ2-6; V gene: TRBV28; D gene: NA; CDR3 DNA: TGTGCCAGCAGTGAAAGCGGACCTGGGGCCAACGTCCTGACTTTC; CDR3 protein: CASSESGPGANVLTF
clone size: many; J gene: TRBJ2-2; V gene: TRBV5-1; D gene: TRBD1; CDR3 DNA: TGCGCCAGCAGCTTGAGTAGGGACAGAGGCACCGGGGAGCTGTTTTTT; CDR3 protein: CASSLSRDRGTGELFF
clone size: many; J gene: TRBJ2-5; V gene: TRBV15; D gene: TRBD1; CDR3 DNA: TGTGCCACCAGCACCTACGGACAGGGAGATGAGACCCAGTACTTC; CDR3 protein: CATSTYGQGDETQYF
clone size: few; J gene: TRBJ2-3; V gene: TRBV4-2; D gene: NA; CDR3 DNA: TGTGCCAGCAGCCTCTTGACTAACACAGATACGCAGTATTTT; CDR3 protein: CASSLLTNTDTQYF
clone size: few; J gene: TRBJ2-1; V gene: TRBV7-2; D gene: NA; CDR3 DNA: TGTGCCAGCAGCCGGGGTCGTCCCGCAGGGTGGGAAGAGCAGTTCTTC; CDR3 protein: CASSRGRPAGWEEQFF
clone size: NA; J gene: TRBJ2-7; V gene: TRBV10-3; D gene: TRBD2; CDR3 DNA: TGTGCCATCAGTGAGGGCGGGAGGACCTACGAGCAGTACTTC; CDR3 protein: CAISEGGRTYEQYF
clone size: few; J gene: TRBJ2-3; V gene: TRBV7-9; D gene: NA; CDR3 DNA: TGTGCCAGCAGCTCCGTGGATGGCCCTAGCACAGATACGCAGTATTTT; CDR3 protein: CASSSVDGPSTDTQYF
clone size: NA; J gene: TRBJ2-5; V gene: TRBV25-1; D gene: NA; CDR3 DNA: TGTGCCAGCAGTGGGGACCGTGGGGCCCTGAGGTACCAAGAGACCCAGTACTTC; CDR3 protein: CASSGDRGALRYQETQYF
clone size: many; J gene: TRBJ2-1; V gene: TRBV7-8; D gene: TRBD1; CDR3 DNA: TGTGCCAGCAGCTTAGGAGGGACAGGGGGCAATGAGCAGTTCTTC; CDR3 protein: CASSLGGTGGNEQFF
clone size: many; J gene: TRBJ2-4; V gene: TRBV20-1; D gene: NA; CDR3 DNA: TGCAGTGCTAATCCAACCTTGCCCGAATGGGGGTACTTC; CDR3 protein: CSANPTLPEWGYF
clone size: NA; J gene: TRBJ2-5; V gene: TRBV6-1; D gene: NA; CDR3 DNA: TGTGCCAGCAGGGAGACAGACCGCCGGGCCCAGTACTTC; CDR3 protein: CASRETDRRAQYF
clone size: NA; J gene: TRBJ2-2; V gene: TRBV6-1; D gene: TRBD1; CDR3 DNA: TGTGCCAGCAGCGTAAATCCCGGGACAGGGGAGACCGGGGAGCTGTTTTTT; CDR3 protein: CASSVNPGTGETGELFF
clone size: many; J gene: TRBJ1-2; V gene: TRBV4-1; D gene: NA; CDR3 DNA: TGCGCCAGCAGCCAGGAACAGGGCTATGGCTACACCTTC; CDR3 protein: CASSQEQGYGYTF
clone size: many; J gene: TRBJ2-3; V gene: TRBV15; D gene: NA; CDR3 DNA: TGTGCCACCAGCAGAGTTGGGGATACGCAGTATTTT; CDR3 protein: CATSRVGDTQYF
clone size: many; J gene: TRBJ2-1; V gene: TRBV20-1; D gene: TRBD2; CDR3 DNA: TGCAGTGCTAGTTCAGGACTAGCGGCACTCGAGCAGTTCTTC; CDR3 protein: CSASSGLAALEQFF
clone size: many; J gene: TRBJ1-2; V gene: TRBV12-3/TRBV12-4; D gene: NA; CDR3 DNA: TGTGCCAGCTCCGAGGGACGGGCAGAGCCCTATGGCTACACCTTC; CDR3 protein: CASSEGRAEPYGYTF
clone size: many; J gene: TRBJ1-4; V gene: TRBV20-1; D gene: TRBD1; CDR3 DNA: TGCAGTGCTAGCCTGGGACAGGGGATTTTTGAAAAACTGTTTTTT; CDR3 protein: CSASLGQGIFEKLFF
clone size: many; J gene: TRBJ2-1; V gene: TRBV6-1; D gene: TRBD2; CDR3 DNA: TGTGCCAGCAGAGACGGGACTAGTCCCTCAAATGAGCAGTTCTTC; CDR3 protein: CASRDGTSPSNEQFF
clone size: many; J gene: TRBJ1-5; V gene: TRBV5-6; D gene: TRBD1; CDR3 DNA: TGTGCCAGCAGCCGAACCACTGACAGGGGTATGAATAGCAATCAGCCCCAGCATTTT; CDR3 protein: CASSRTTDRGMNSNQPQHF
clone size: once; J gene: TRBJ1-6; V gene: TRBV7-6; D gene: NA; CDR3 DNA: TGTGCCAGCAGCCCCATCGGACAGCGGCTCCACTTT; CDR3 protein: CASSPIGQRLHF
clone size: many; J gene: TRBJ1-5; V gene: TRBV4-1; D gene: NA; CDR3 DNA: TGCGCCAGCAGTGCCTGGCAAAATAGCAATCAGCCCCAGCATTTT; CDR3 protein: CASSAWQNSNQPQHF
clone size: many; J gene: TRBJ1-1; V gene: TRBV25-1; D gene: NA; CDR3 DNA: TGTGCCAGCACCGCGGGGGGGAAGACTGAAGCTTTCTTT; CDR3 protein: CASTAGGKTEAFF
clone size: many; J gene: TRBJ1-1; V gene: TRBV5-1; D gene: TRBD1; CDR3 DNA: TGCGCCAGCAGCTCAAACAGGGGGAGCACTGAAGCTTTCTTT; CDR3 protein: CASSSNRGSTEAFF
clone size: few; J gene: TRBJ2-1; V gene: TRBV2; D gene: NA; CDR3 DNA: TGTGCCAGCAGTCCTGAAGGGGTTAAGGATGAGCAGTTCTTC; CDR3 protein: CASSPEGVKDEQFF
clone size: NA; J gene: TRBJ2-5; V gene: TRBV5-1; D gene: NA; CDR3 DNA: TGCGCCAGCAGCGCTCAAGCGGAGGAGACCCAGTACTTC; CDR3 protein: CASSAQAEETQYF
clone size: many; J gene: TRBJ2-3; V gene: TRBV12-3/TRBV12-4; D gene: NA; CDR3 DNA: TGTGCCAGCAGTTTTGCGGCCCAGGGGGATACGCAGTATTTT; CDR3 protein: CASSFAAQGDTQYF
clone size: NA; J gene: TRBJ2-7; V gene: TRBV19; D gene: TRBD2; CDR3 DNA: TGTGCCAGTAGTCGGGCGGGACTAGCGGGATTGTACGAGCAGTACTTC; CDR3 protein: CASSRAGLAGLYEQYF
clone size: many; J gene: TRBJ2-1; V gene: TRBV20-1; D gene: NA; CDR3 DNA: TGCAGTGCTAGAACTCGTATCTATGAGCAGTTCTTC; CDR3 protein: CSARTRIYEQFF
clone size: many; J gene: TRBJ1-1; V gene: TRBV6-5; D gene: NA; CDR3 DNA: TGTGCCAGCAGTTACGCGGATGCGGACACTGAAGCTTTCTTT; CDR3 protein: CASSYADADTEAFF
clone size: few; J gene: TRBJ2-1; V gene: TRBV27; D gene: TRBD2; CDR3 DNA: TGTGCCAGCAGTTTGACGGGACTAGCGGGAGTAAGGGAGCAGTTCTTC; CDR3 protein: CASSLTGLAGVREQFF
clone size: few; J gene: TRBJ1-5; V gene: TRBV6-1; D gene: NA; CDR3 DNA: TGTGCCAGCAGACTACAGGGCAATCAGCCCCAGCATTTT; CDR3 protein: CASRLQGNQPQHF
clone size: many; J gene: TRBJ2-3; V gene: TRBV20-1; D gene: TRBD1; CDR3 DNA: TGCAGTGCGACCTTACAGGGGTCGTTCACAGATACGCAGTATTTT; CDR3 protein: CSATLQGSFTDTQYF
clone size: few; J gene: TRBJ2-1; V gene: TRBV7-9; D gene: NA; CDR3 DNA: TGTGCCAGCAGGTTGGACAGTAGCTCCTACAATGAGCAGTTCTTC; CDR3 protein: CASRLDSSSYNEQFF
clone size: many; J gene: TRBJ2-3; V gene: TRBV7-2; D gene: NA; CDR3 DNA: TGTGCCAGCAGCTTAGTAGGTCAGGCAGATACGCAGTATTTT; CDR3 protein: CASSLVGQADTQYF
clone size: many; J gene: TRBJ2-1; V gene: TRBV6-5; D gene: NA; CDR3 DNA: TGTGCCAGCAGTTACTCTGGGGGCGAGCAGTTCTTC; CDR3 protein: CASSYSGGEQFF
clone size: many; J gene: TRBJ2-1; V gene: TRBV5-1; D gene: TRBD1; CDR3 DNA: TGCGCCAGCAGCCCGGGACAGGGGGCAAGGGAGCAGTTCTTC; CDR3 protein: CASSPGQGAREQFF
clone size: many; J gene: TRBJ1-5; V gene: TRBV12-3/TRBV12-4; D gene: TRBD1; CDR3 DNA: TGTGCCAGCAGTTTGACAGGGGTGAGCAATCAGCCCCAGCATTTT; CDR3 protein: CASSLTGVSNQPQHF
clone size: many; J gene: TRBJ2-3; V gene: TRBV20-1; D gene: NA; CDR3 DNA: TGCAGTGCTAGGCCGGTCATATCTAGCACAGATACGCAGTATTTT; CDR3 protein: CSARPVISSTDTQYF
clone size: many; J gene: TRBJ2-6; V gene: TRBV6-1; D gene: NA; CDR3 DNA: TGTGCCAGCAGTCCCACTCGAAGCTCTGGGGCCAACGTCCTGACTTTC; CDR3 protein: CASSPTRSSGANVLTF
clone size: NA; J gene: TRBJ2-2; V gene: TRBV15; D gene: TRBD2; CDR3 DNA: TGTGCCACCAGCAGAGGGACCAGGGAGCGGGGCGGGGAGCTGTTTTTT; CDR3 protein: CATSRGTRERGGELFF
clone size: many; J gene: TRBJ2-2; V gene: TRBV5-5; D gene: TRBD2; CDR3 DNA: TGTGCCAGCAGTAGCGGGGTGATCGGGGAGCTGTTTTTT; CDR3 protein: CASSSGVIGELFF
clone size: few; J gene: TRBJ2-3; V gene: TRBV20-1; D gene: NA; CDR3 DNA: TGCAGTGCTAGAGTAGGTCGGAGTACGCAGTATTTT; CDR3 protein: CSARVGRSTQYF
clone size: few; J gene: TRBJ2-5; V gene: TRBV20-1; D gene: NA; CDR3 DNA: TGCAGTGCACACACCTCCTGGGGGGGAGGGGGTGGGGAGACCCAGTACTTC; CDR3 protein: CSAHTSWGGGGGETQYF
clone size: NA; J gene: TRBJ2-1; V gene: TRBV6-2/TRBV6-3; D gene: NA; CDR3 DNA: TGTGCCAGCAGCCAAGCCCAACCCCAAAATGAGCAGTTCTTC; CDR3 protein: CASSQAQPQNEQFF
clone size: many; J gene: TRBJ2-5; V gene: TRBV5-1; D gene: NA; CDR3 DNA: TGCGCCAGCAGCTTTTCCGGGGAAGAGACCCAGTACTTC; CDR3 protein: CASSFSGEETQYF
clone size: few; J gene: TRBJ1-1; V gene: TRBV3-1; D gene: TRBD1; CDR3 DNA: TGTGCCAGCGGGGACAGACCGAACACTGAAGCTTTCTTT; CDR3 protein: CASGDRPNTEAFF
clone size: many; J gene: TRBJ2-3; V gene: TRBV24-1; D gene: NA; CDR3 DNA: TGTGCCACCAGTGACCGCGGGACTAGCACAGATACGCAGTATTTT; CDR3 protein: CATSDRGTSTDTQYF
clone size: many; J gene: TRBJ2-7; V gene: TRBV6-5; D gene: NA; CDR3 DNA: TGTGCCAGCTCAGCGGGCTCCTACGAGCAGTACTTC; CDR3 protein: CASSAGSYEQYF
clone size: many; J gene: TRBJ1-1; V gene: TRBV3-1; D gene: NA; CDR3 DNA: TGTGCCAGCAGCCCCCGGAGGGACACTGAAGCTTTCTTT; CDR3 protein: CASSPRRDTEAFF
clone size: NA; J gene: TRBJ2-7; V gene: TRBV20-1; D gene: NA; CDR3 DNA: TGCAGTGCTCGCGGGAAAAGCTCCTACGAGCAGTACTTC; CDR3 protein: CSARGKSSYEQYF
clone size: few; J gene: TRBJ1-1; V gene: TRBV27; D gene: NA; CDR3 DNA: TGTGCCAGCAGTTTAGCCTCGGGAACTCGGGCGCGGAACACTGAAGCTTTCTTT; CDR3 protein: CASSLASGTRARNTEAFF
clone size: many; J gene: TRBJ2-1; V gene: TRBV21-1; D gene: NA; CDR3 DNA: TGTGCCAGCAGCCTCGTCTGGTGGGGGGGTACAGGGTGGCCCAGCTATGAGCAGTTCTTC; CDR3 protein: CASSLVWWGGTGWPSYEQFF
clone size: many; J gene: TRBJ1-3; V gene: TRBV18; D gene: NA; CDR3 DNA: TGTGCCAGCTCACCAGATGAGCATCCGGGAAACACCATATATTTT; CDR3 protein: CASSPDEHPGNTIYF